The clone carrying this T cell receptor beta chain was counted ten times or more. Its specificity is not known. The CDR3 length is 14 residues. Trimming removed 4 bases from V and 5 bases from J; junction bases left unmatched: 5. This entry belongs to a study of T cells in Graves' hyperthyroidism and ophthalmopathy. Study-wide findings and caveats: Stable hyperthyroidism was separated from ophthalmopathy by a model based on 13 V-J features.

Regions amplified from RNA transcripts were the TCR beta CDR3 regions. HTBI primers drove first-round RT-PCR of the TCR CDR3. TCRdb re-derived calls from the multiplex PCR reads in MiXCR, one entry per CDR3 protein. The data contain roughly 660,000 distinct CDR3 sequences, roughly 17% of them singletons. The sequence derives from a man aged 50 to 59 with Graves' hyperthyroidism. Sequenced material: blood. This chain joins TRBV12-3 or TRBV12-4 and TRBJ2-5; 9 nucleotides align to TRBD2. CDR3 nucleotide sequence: TGTGCCAGCAGTTCAGGTAGCGGGAGCGAGACCCAGTACTTC. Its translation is CASSSGSGSETQYF.